These T cell receptor beta chains were read from a single sample in a study of T-cell memory formation after mild COVID-19. TCRdb re-derived calls from the 5' RACE reads in MiXCR, one entry per CDR3 protein. The data show 310,000 or so distinct CDR3 sequences, around a sixth seen once. Sequenced: PBMCs or a T cell subset sorted from them (not recorded which). Every receptor here comes from a man between 18 and 29 years old who had mild COVID-19 (a few samples of this study predate the infection). Cell type and time point are not known. Each CDR3 is given with its conserved first and last residue. The D gene is left open where the match is weak. Not all rows give a size; the values are once, few, many and, for expanded clones, a class.

V	length	J	D	size	DNA	CDR3
TRBV7-2	16	TRBJ2-3	TRBD2	few	TGTGCCAGCAGCTTCGGGGCTAGCGGGGGCACAGATACGCAGTATTTT	CASSFGASGGTDTQYF
TRBV20-1	11	TRBJ1-1	-	-	TGCAGTGCCTCACCGAACAGGCAAGCTTTCTTT	CSASPNRQAFF
TRBV20-1	14	TRBJ2-5	TRBD1	-	TGCAGTAAAACCCGGGACAGAAACGAAAAGACCCAGTACTTC	CSKTRDRNEKTQYF
TRBV6-1	14	TRBJ1-1	-	-	TGTGCCAGCTTTTGGGGTTTAGGCGGAACTGAAGCTTTCTTT	CASFWGLGGTEAFF
TRBV7-3	13	TRBJ2-1	-	-	TGTGCCAGCAGCTCCGGGACGGAGAATGAGCAGTTCTTC	CASSSGTENEQFF
TRBV4-1	16	TRBJ2-3	TRBD2	many	TGCGCCAGCAGCCGAGATAGCGGGGGGGGCACAGATACGCAGTATTTT	CASSRDSGGGTDTQYF
TRBV6-2/TRBV6-3	15	TRBJ1-5	-	-	TGTGCCAGCAGTTACGAGGCAGGCCCCAATCAGCCCCAGCATTTT	CASSYEAGPNQPQHF
TRBV4-1	12	TRBJ1-1	-	few	TGCGCCAGCAGCCCTACTGGGACTGAAGCTTTCTTT	CASSPTGTEAFF
TRBV20-1	12	TRBJ2-3	-	few	TGCAGTGCTACTCTGCGAGGGCCAACCCAGTATTTT	CSATLRGPTQYF
TRBV4-3	15	TRBJ2-7	-	few	TGCGCCAGCAGCCAAGATAGGGGGGTTCCCTACGAGCAGTACTTC	CASSQDRGVPYEQYF
TRBV29-1	15	TRBJ2-2	TRBD2	few	TGCAGCGCTCAAAGAGCGGGGGGCAACACCGGGGAGCTGTTTTTT	CSAQRAGGNTGELFF
TRBV7-8	13	TRBJ2-3	-	many	TGTGCCAGCAAACTATTAGGGGTTAATACGCAGTATTTT	CASKLLGVNTQYF
TRBV5-1	15	TRBJ2-2	-	few	TGCGCCAGCAGCTTAGGCAGTACGAACACCGGGGAGCTGTTTTTT	CASSLGSTNTGELFF
TRBV19	13	TRBJ2-4	-	many	TGTGCCAGTAGTATTCCCCCAATTAACATTCAGTACTTC	CASSIPPINIQYF
TRBV4-3	13	TRBJ1-5	-	few	TGCGCCAGCAGCCAGACATGGGATCAGCCCCAGCATTTT	CASSQTWDQPQHF
TRBV21-1	15	TRBJ1-3	-	few	TGTGCCAGCAGCAAGGTCAGGGAGTCTGGAAACACCATATATTTT	CASSKVRESGNTIYF
TRBV12-3/TRBV12-4	13	TRBJ1-2	-	-	TGTGCCAGCAGCCTGGAAGGTCACTATGGCTACACCTTC	CASSLEGHYGYTF
TRBV5-1	13	TRBJ2-1	TRBD1	many	TGCGCCAGCAGCCCAGACAGGGCTCTATTATGGTTCTTC	CASSPDRALLWFF
TRBV4-3	14	TRBJ1-5	-	few	TGCGCCAGCAGCGTACCGCAGGGGTGGGAGCCCCAGCATTTT	CASSVPQGWEPQHF
TRBV18	13	TRBJ2-3	-	-	TGTGCCAGCTCAGGGCAGAACACAGATACGCAGTATTTT	CASSGQNTDTQYF